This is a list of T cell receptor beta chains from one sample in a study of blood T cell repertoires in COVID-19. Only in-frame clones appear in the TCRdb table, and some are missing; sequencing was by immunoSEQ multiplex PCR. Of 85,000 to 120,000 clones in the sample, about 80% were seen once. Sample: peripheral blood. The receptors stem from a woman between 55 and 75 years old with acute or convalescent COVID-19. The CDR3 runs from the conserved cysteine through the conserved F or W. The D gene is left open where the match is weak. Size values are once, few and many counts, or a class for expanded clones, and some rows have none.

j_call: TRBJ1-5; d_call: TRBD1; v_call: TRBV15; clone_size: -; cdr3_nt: TGTGCCACCAGCTTAGGACAGGGTTTACCCCAGCATTTT; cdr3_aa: CATSLGQGLPQHF
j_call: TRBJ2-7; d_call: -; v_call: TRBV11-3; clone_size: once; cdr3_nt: TGTGCCAGCAGCTTAGGCGGGGGCCTCTACGAGCAGTACTTC; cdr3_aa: CASSLGGGLYEQYF
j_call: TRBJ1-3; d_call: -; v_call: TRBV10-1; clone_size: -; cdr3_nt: TGCGCCAGCAGCGGGATGACTGGAAACACCATATATTTT; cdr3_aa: CASSGMTGNTIYF
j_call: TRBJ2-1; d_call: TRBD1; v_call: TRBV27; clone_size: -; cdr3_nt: TGTGCCAGCAGGAAGGACAGGCTGTACAATGAGCAGTTCTTC; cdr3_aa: CASRKDRLYNEQFF
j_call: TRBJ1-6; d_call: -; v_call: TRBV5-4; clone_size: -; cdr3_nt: TGTGCCAGCAGCTCGGAAGGACGGAGGGATACTTCACCCCTCCACTTT; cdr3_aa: CASSSEGRRDTSPLHF
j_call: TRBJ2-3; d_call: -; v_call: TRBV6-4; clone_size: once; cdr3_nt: TGTGCCAGCAGTGTGGGGGCTCGTACAGATACGCAGTATTTT; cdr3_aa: CASSVGARTDTQYF
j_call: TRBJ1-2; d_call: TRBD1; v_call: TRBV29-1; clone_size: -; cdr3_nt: TGCAGCGTTTCGACAGGGGGCTATGGCTACACCTTC; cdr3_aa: CSVSTGGYGYTF
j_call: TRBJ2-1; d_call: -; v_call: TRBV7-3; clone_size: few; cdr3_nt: TGTGCCAGCAGCTTAATGTCAGGCCCTGGCTACAATGAGCAGTTCTTC; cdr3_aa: CASSLMSGPGYNEQFF
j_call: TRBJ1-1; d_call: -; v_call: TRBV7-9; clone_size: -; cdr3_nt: TGTGCCAGCAGCTTATACCCCGGCACTGAAGCTTTCTTT; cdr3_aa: CASSLYPGTEAFF
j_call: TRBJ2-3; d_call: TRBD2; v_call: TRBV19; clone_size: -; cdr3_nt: TGTGCCAGTAGTAACTCCCTAGCGGGAGGGCCTGGAGATACGCAGTATTTT; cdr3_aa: CASSNSLAGGPGDTQYF
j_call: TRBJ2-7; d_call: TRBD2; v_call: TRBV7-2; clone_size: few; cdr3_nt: TGTGCCAGCAGCTTAGGCGGGAGGGGGGAGCAGTACTTC; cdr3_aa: CASSLGGRGEQYF
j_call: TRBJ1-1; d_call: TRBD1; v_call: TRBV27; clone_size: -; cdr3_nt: TGTGCCAGCAGTTTGGGACAGGAGAACACTGAAGCTTTCTTT; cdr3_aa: CASSLGQENTEAFF
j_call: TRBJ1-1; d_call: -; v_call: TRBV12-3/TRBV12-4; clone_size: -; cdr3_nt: TGTGCCAGCAGCCCGGGACATCTCACTGAAGCTTTCTTT; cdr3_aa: CASSPGHLTEAFF
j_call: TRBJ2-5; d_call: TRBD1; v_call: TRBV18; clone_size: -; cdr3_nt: TGTGCCAGCTCACCGTCCGACAGGGGATCGGAGACCCAGTACTTC; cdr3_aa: CASSPSDRGSETQYF
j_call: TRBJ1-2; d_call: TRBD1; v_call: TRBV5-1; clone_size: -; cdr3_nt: TGCGCCAGCAGCCCATCTGGAAGAGACAGGGCTAACTATGGCTACACCTTC; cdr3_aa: CASSPSGRDRANYGYTF
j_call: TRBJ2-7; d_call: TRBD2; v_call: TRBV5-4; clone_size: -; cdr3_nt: TGTGCCAGCAGCTTCAACGGACTAGCGGGAGGGGAGCAGTACTTC; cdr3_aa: CASSFNGLAGGEQYF
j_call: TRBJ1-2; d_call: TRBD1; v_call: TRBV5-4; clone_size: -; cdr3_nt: TGTGCCAGCAGCGTCCCGGGACAGGGGTTGCTAGGGCCATATGGCTACACCTTC; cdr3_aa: CASSVPGQGLLGPYGYTF
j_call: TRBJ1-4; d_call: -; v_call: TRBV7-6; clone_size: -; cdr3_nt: TGTGCCAGCAGCCCCCGGGGGGGGGAAAAACTGTTTTTT; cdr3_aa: CASSPRGGEKLFF
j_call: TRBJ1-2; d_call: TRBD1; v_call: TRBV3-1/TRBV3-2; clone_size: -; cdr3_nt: TGTGCCAGCAGCCAAATCCAGGGGGATGGCTACACCTTC; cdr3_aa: CASSQIQGDGYTF
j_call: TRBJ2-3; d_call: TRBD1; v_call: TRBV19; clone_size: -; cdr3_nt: TGTGCCATAAGGGCGACAGGGGGGAGTGATACGCAGTATTTT; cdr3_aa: CAIRATGGSDTQYF
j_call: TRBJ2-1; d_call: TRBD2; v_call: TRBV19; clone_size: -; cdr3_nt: TGTGCCAGTAGTATGGCTAGCGGGCTCAATGAGCAGTTCTTC; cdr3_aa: CASSMASGLNEQFF
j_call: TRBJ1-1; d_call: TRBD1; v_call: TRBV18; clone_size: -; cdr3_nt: TGTGCCAGCTCAGCTCCGACAGGGGATAACACTGAAGCTTTCTTT; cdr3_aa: CASSAPTGDNTEAFF
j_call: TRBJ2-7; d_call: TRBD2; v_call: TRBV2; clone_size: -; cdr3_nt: TGTGCCAGCAGTGGAGGGGTAGCGGGATATTACGAGCAGTACTTC; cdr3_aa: CASSGGVAGYYEQYF
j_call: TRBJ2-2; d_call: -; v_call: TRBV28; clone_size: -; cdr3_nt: TGTGCCAGCGATGGCACCTACACCGGGGAGCTGTTTTTT; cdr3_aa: CASDGTYTGELFF
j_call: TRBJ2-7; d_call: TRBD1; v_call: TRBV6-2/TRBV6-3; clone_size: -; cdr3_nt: TGTGCCAGCAGTTACTTCGGACAGGGACTCTACGAGCAGTACTTC; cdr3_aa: CASSYFGQGLYEQYF
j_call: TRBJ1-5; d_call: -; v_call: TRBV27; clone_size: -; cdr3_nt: TGTGCCAGCAGTTTCTCAGGGGCGAGTGGCAATCAGCCCCAGCATTTT; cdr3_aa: CASSFSGASGNQPQHF
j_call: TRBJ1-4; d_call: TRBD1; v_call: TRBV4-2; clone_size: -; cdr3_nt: TGTGCCAGCAGCACCTCGACAGGGGGCAATGAAAAACTGTTTTTT; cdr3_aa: CASSTSTGGNEKLFF
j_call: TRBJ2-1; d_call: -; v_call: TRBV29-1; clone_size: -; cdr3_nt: TGCAGCGTTGTTGGACAGACTTACAATGAGCAGTTCTTC; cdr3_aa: CSVVGQTYNEQFF
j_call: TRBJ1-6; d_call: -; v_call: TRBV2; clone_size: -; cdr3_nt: TGTGTCACACAAACGAGCGGGTCACCCCTCCACTTT; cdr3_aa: CVTQTSGSPLHF
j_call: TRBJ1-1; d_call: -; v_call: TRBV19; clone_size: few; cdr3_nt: TGTGCCAGTAAGGCGGGGTCCAGCCTAGGAGGTGAAGCTTTCTTT; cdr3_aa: CASKAGSSLGGEAFF
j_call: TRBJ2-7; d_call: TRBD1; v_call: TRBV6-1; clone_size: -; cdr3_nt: TGTGCCAGCAGTGAAGGCGGACAGGGGTTCGACGAGCAGTACTTC; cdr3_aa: CASSEGGQGFDEQYF
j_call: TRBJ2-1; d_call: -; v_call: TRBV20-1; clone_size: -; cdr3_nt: TGCAGTGCCTTCTACTTCGATGAGCAGTTCTTC; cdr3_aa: CSAFYFDEQFF
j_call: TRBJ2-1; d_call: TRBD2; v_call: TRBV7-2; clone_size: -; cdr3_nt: TGTGCCAGCACCCCTAGGTCGGGGGGGGATTACAATGAGCAGTTCTTC; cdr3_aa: CASTPRSGGDYNEQFF
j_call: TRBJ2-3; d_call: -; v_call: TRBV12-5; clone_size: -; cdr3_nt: TGTGCTAGTGGTTTGGGACAGGTCGAAGGCACAGATACGCAGTATTTT; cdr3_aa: CASGLGQVEGTDTQYF
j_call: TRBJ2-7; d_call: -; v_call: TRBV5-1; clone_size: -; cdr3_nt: TGCGCCAGCAGCTTGGGACAGGAGACAAGGGAGCAGTACTTC; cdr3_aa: CASSLGQETREQYF
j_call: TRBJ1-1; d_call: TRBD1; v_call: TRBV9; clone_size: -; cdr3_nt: TGTGCCAGCAGCGCTGGACAGGGCCACACTGAAGCTTTCTTT; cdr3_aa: CASSAGQGHTEAFF
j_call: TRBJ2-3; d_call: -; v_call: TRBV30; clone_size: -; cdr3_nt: TGTGCCTGGCGGGGGGCAACCCTCGGGGCGCAGTATTTT; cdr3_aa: CAWRGATLGAQYF
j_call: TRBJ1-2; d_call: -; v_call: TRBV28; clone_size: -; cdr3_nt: TGTGCCAGCAGTTTACGTGGAGCTAACTATGGCTACACCTTC; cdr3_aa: CASSLRGANYGYTF
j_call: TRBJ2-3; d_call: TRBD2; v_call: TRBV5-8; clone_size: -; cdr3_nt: TGTGCCAGCAGCCCCGGACTAGCGGACACAGATACGCAGTATTTT; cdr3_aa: CASSPGLADTDTQYF
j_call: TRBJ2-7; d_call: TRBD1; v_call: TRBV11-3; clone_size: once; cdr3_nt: TGTGCCAGCAGCTTAGGGGACAGGTCCTACGAGCAGTACTTC; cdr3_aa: CASSLGDRSYEQYF
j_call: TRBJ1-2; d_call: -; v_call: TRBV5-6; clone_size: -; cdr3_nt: TGTGCCAGCAGCTTGGACAGGGCTCCCTATGGCTACACCTTC; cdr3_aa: CASSLDRAPYGYTF
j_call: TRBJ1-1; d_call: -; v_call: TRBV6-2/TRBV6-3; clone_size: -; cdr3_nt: TGTGCCAGCAGTTACTCGGGTAGCTGGGCTTTCTTT; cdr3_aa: CASSYSGSWAFF
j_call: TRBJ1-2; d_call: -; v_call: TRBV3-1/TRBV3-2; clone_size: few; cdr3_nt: TGTGCCAGCAGCCAAGGACTCGGCTACACCTTC; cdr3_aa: CASSQGLGYTF
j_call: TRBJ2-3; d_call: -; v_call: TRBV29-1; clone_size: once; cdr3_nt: TGCAGCGTTGAACGCCTTGGGGAGGCGCAGTATTTT; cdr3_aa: CSVERLGEAQYF
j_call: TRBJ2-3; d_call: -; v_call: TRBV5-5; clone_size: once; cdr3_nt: TGTGCCAGCAGCTTGGAAGAGGATACGCAGTATTTT; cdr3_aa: CASSLEEDTQYF
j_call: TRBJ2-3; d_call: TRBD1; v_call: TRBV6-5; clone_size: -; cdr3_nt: TGTGCCAGCACGGCAGGGGGATACACAGATACGCAGTATTTT; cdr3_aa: CASTAGGYTDTQYF
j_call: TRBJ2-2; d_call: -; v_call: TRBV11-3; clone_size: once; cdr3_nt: TGTGCCAGCAGCTTAGACCCCCTCGGAGGGAGGACCGGGGAGCTGTTTTTT; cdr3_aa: CASSLDPLGGRTGELFF
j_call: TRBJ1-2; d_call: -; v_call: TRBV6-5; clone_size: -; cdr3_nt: TGTGCCAGCAGTTACGGGCAGGGAAGGGGTGGCTACACCTTC; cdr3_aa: CASSYGQGRGGYTF
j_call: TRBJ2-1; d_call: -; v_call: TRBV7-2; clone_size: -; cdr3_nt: TGTGCCAGCAGCTTAGGCAGGGTAAATGAGCAGTTCTTC; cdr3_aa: CASSLGRVNEQFF
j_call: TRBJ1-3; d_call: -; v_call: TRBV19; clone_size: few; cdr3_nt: TGTGCCAGTAGCTCGGAGAGGAGGGTCTCTGGAAACACCATATATTTT; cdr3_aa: CASSSERRVSGNTIYF
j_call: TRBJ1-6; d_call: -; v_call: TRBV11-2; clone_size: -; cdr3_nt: TGTGCCAGCAGGTCGCCAGTCGAATATAATTCACCCCTCCACTTT; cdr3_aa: CASRSPVEYNSPLHF